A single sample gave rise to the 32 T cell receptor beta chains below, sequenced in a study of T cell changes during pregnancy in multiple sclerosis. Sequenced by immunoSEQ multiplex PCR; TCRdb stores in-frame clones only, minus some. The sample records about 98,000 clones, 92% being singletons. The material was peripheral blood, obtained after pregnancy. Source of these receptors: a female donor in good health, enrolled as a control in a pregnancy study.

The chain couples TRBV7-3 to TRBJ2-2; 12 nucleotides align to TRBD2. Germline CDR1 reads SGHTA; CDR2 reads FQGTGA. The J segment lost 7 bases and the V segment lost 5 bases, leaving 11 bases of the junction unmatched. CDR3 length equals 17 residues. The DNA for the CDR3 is TGTGCCAGCAGCCTCGAGGGCGGGGGACTAGCGGGCGGGGAGCTGTTTTTT. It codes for CASSLEGGGLAGGELFF.

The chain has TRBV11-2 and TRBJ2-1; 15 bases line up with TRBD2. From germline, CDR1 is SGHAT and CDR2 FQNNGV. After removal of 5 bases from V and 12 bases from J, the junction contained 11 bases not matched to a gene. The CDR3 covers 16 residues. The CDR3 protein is CASSLAGLAGGMGQFF. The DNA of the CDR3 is TGTGCCAGCAGCCTAGCGGGACTAGCGGGAGGAATGGGGCAGTTCTTC.

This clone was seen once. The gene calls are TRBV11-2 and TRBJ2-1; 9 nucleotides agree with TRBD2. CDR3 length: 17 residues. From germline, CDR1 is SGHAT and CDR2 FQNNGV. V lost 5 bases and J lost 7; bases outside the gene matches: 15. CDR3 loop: CASSPQGGGRAINEQFF. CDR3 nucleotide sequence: TGTGCCAGCAGCCCCCAGGGGGGCGGGAGGGCCATTAATGAGCAGTTCTTC.

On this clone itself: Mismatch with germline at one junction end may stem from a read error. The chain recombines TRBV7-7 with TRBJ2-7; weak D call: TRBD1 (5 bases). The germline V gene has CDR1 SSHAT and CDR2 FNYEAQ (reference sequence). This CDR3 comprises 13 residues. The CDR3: CASSLGQGDEQYF. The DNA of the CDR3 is TGTGCTAGCAGCTTAGGGCAGGGTGACGAGCAGTACTTC.

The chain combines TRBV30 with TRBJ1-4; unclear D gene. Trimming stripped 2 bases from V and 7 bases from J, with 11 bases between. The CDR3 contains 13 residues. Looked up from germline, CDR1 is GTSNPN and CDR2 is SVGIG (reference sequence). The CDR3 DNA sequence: TGTGCCTGGAGTCCCTTCGTTTTTGAAAAACTGTTTTTT. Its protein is CAWSPFVFEKLFF.

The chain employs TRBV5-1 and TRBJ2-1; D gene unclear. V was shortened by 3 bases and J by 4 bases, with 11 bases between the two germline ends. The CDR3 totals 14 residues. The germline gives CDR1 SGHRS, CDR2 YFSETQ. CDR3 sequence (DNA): TGCGCCAGCAGCTCGAGTTTCCCTTACAATGAGCAGTTCTTC. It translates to CASSSSFPYNEQFF.

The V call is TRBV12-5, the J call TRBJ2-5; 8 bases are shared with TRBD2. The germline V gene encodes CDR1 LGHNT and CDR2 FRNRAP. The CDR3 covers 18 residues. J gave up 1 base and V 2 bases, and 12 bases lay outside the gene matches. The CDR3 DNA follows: TGTGCTAGTGGTTTGACGGGGGGGACTAGGAGCTTCCAAGAGACCCAGTACTTC. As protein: CASGLTGGTRSFQETQYF.

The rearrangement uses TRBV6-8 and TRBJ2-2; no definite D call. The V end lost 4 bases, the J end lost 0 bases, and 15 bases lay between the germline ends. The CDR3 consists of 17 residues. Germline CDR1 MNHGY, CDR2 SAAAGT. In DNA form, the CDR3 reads TGTGCCAGCAGTTTTCCATCGGGTCGTTCGAACACCGGGGAGCTGTTTTTT. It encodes CASSFPSGRSNTGELFF.

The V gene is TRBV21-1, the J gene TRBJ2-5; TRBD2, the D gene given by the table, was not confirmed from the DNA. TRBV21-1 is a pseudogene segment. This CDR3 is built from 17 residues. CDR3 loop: CASSKGVPSGELWTQYF. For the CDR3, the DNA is TGTGCCAGCAGCAAAGGAGTGCCTAGCGGGGAGTTATGGACCCAGTACTTC.

The CDR3 here is CASREPGLAGGTSYEQYF. CDR3 nucleotides: TGTGCCAGCAGGGAACCGGGACTAGCGGGAGGCACTTCCTACGAGCAGTACTTC. The chain recombines TRBV28 with TRBJ2-7, with TRBD2 matching over 15 bases. This CDR3 spans 18 amino acids. Germline V gives CDR1 MDHEN, CDR2 SYDVKM. The ends lost 6 bases at V and 1 base at J; junction bases unmatched: 10.

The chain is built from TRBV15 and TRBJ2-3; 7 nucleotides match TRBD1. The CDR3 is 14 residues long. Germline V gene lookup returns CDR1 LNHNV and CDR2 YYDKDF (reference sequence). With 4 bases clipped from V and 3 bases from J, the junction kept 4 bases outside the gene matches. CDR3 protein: CATSNRDRTDTQYF. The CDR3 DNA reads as TGTGCCACCAGCAACCGGGACAGAACAGATACGCAGTATTTT.

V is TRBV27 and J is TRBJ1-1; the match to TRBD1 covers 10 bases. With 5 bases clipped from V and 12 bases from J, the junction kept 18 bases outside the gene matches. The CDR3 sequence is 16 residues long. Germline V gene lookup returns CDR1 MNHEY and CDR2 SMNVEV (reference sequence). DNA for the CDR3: TGTGCCAGCAGTCCCCGCGGGCGTCGCGGGACAGGGGAATCTTTCTTT. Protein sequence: CASSPRGRRGTGESFF.

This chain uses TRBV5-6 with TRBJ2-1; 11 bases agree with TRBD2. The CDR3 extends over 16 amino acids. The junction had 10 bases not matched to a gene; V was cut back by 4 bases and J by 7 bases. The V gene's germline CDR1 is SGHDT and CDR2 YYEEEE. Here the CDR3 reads CASSALLAGVTNEQFF. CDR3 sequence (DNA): TGTGCCAGCAGCGCGCTACTAGCGGGAGTGACAAATGAGCAGTTCTTC.

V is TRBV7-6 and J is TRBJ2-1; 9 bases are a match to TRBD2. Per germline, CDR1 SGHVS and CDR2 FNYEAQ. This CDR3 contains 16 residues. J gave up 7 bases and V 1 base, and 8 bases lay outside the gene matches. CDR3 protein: CASSLVAGGPRNEQFF. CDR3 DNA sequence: TGTGCCAGCAGCTTAGTGGCGGGAGGGCCGAGAAATGAGCAGTTCTTC.

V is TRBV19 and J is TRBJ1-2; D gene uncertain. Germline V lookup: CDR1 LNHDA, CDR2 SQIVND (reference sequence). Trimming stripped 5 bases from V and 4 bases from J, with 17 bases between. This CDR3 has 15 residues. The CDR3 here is CASSAVSGNFYGYTF. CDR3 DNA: TGTGCCAGTAGTGCCGTATCCGGGAACTTCTATGGCTACACCTTC.

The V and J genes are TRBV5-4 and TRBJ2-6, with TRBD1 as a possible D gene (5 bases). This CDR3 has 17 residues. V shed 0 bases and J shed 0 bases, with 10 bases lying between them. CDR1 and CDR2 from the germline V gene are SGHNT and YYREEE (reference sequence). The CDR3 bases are TGTGCCAGCAGCTTGGGGCAGGGAATCTCTGGGGCCAACGTCCTGACTTTC. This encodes CASSLGQGISGANVLTF.

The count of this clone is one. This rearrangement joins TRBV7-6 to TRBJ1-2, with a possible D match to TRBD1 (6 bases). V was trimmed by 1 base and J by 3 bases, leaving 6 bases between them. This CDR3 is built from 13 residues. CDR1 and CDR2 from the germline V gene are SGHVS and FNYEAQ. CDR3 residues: CASSLGTDYGYTF. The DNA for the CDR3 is TGTGCCAGCAGCTTAGGGACAGACTATGGCTACACCTTC.

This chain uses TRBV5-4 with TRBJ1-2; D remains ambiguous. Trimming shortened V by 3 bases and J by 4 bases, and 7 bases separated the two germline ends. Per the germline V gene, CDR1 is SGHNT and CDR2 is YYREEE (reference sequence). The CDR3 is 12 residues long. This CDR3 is CASSSSGYGYTF. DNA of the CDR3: TGTGCCAGCAGCTCGAGCGGCTATGGCTACACCTTC.

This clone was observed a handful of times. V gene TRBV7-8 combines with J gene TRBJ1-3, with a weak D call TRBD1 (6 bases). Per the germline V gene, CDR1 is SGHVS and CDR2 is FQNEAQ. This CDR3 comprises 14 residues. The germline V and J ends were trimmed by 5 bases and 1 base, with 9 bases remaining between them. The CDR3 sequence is CASSPRGSGNTIYF. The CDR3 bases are TGTGCCAGCAGCCCAAGGGGGTCTGGAAACACCATATATTTT.

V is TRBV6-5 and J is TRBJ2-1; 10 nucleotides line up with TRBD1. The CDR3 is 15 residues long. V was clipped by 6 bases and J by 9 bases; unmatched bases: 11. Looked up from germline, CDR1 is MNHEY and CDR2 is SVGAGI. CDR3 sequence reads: CASRNPGTGVGEQFF. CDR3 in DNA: TGTGCCAGCAGAAACCCCGGGACAGGGGTCGGTGAGCAGTTCTTC.

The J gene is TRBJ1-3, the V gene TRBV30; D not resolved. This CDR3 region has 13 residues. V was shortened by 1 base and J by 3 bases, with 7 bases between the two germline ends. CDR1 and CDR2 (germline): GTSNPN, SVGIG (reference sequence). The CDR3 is CAWSGGVGNTIYF. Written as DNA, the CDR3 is TGTGCCTGGAGTGGAGGAGTTGGAAACACCATATATTTT.

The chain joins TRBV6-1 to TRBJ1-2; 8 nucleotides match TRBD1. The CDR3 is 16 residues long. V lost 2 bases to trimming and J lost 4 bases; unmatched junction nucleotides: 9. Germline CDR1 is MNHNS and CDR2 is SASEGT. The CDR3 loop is CASSETPGGWVYGYTF. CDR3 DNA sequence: TGTGCCAGCAGTGAAACCCCAGGGGGCTGGGTCTATGGCTACACCTTC.

Here the CDR3 reads CASSSPGIHQPQHF. The DNA of the CDR3 is TGTGCCAGCAGCTCCCCGGGGATTCATCAGCCCCAGCATTTT. The chain uses TRBV6-5 and TRBJ1-5; D remains unclear. Germline V CDR1 and CDR2: MNHEY, SVGAGI. With 6 bases removed from V and 5 bases from J, the gap between germline ends came to 14 bases. This CDR3 is built from 14 residues.

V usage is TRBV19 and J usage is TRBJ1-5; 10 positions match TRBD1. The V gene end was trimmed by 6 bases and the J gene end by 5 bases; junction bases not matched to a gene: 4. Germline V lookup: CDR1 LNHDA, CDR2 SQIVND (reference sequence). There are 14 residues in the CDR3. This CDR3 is CASRGQGSYQPQHF. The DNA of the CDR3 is TGTGCCAGTAGGGGACAGGGGAGTTATCAGCCCCAGCATTTT.

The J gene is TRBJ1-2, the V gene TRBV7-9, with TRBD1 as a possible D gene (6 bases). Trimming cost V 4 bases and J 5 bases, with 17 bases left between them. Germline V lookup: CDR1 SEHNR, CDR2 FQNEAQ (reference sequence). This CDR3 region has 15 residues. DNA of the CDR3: TGTGCCAGCAGCTGGCAAGGGGGACTAGGGTATGGCTACACCTTC. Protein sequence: CASSWQGGLGYGYTF. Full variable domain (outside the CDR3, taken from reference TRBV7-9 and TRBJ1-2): DTGVSQNPRHKITKRGQNVTFRCDPISEHNRLYWYRQTLGQGPEFLTYFQNEAQLEKSRLLSDRFSAERPKGSFSTLEIQRTEQGDSAMYLCASSWQGGLGYGYTFGSGTRLTVV.

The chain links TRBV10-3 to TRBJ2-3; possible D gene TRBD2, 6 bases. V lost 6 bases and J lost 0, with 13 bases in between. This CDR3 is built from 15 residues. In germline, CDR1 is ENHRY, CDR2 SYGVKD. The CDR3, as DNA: TGTGCCATCAGCAAATCTGGGACTAGCACAGATACGCAGTATTTT. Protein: CAISKSGTSTDTQYF.

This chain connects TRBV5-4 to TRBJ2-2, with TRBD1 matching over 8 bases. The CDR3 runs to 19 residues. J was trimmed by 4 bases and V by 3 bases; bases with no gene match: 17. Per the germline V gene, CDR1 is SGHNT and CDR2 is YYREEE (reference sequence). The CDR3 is CASSSALGQGRLGTGELFF. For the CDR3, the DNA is TGTGCCAGCAGCTCGGCCCTCGGACAGGGACGTTTAGGCACCGGGGAGCTGTTTTTT.

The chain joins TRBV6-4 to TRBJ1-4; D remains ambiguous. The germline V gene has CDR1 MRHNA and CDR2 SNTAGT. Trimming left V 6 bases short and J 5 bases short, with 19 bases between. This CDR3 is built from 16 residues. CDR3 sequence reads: CASSPGKDFNNEKLFF. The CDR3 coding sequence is TGTGCCAGCAGCCCCGGCAAGGACTTCAACAATGAAAAACTGTTTTTT.

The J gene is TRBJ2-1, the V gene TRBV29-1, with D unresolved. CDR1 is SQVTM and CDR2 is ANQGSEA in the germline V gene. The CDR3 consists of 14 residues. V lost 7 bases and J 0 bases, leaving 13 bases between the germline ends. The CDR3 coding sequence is TGCAGCGGACTTAAACCGAGCTCCTACAATGAGCAGTTCTTC. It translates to CSGLKPSSYNEQFF.

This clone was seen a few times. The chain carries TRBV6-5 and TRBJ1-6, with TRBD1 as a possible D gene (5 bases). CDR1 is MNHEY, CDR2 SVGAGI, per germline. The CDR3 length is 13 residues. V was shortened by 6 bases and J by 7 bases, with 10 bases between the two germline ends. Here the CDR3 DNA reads TGTGCCAGCAGAGAAACAGGCAATTCACCCCTCCACTTT. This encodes CASRETGNSPLHF.

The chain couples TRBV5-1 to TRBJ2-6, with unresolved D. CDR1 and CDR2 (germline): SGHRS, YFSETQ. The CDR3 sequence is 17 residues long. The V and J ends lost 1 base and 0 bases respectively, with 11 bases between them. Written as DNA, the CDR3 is TGCGCCAGCAGCTTGTTGGGCCTAAGCTCTGGGGCCAACGTCCTGACTTTC. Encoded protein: CASSLLGLSSGANVLTF.

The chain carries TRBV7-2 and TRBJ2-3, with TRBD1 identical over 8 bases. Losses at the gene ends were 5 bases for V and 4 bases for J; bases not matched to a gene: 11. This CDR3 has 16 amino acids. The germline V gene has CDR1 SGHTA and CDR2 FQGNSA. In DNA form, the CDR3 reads TGTGCCAGCAGCCCCTTCAGGGGGCGAAGCGCAGATACGCAGTATTTT. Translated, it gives CASSPFRGRSADTQYF. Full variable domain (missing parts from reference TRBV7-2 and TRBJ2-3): GAGVSQSPSNKVTEKGKDVELRCDPISGHTALYWYRQSLGQGLEFLIYFQGNSAPDKSGLPSDRFSAERTGGSVSTLTIQRTQQEDSAVYLCASSPFRGRSADTQYFGPGTRLTVL.